These T cell receptor beta chains were read from a single sample in a study of shared clonotypes between healthy human individuals. Sequencing used immunoSEQ multiplex PCR; TCRdb keeps in-frame clones, though not all of them. The sample has roughly 1,600,000 clones; approximately 98.5% are singletons. The sequenced material came from naive CD4+ T cells sorted from blood. Receptor source: a man aged 30 to 45 in good health. The CDR3 runs from the conserved cysteine through the conserved F or W. Each record gives: J gene, D gene, V gene, clone size, CDR3 DNA, CDR3 protein. The D gene is left open where the match is weak. Only some rows state a clone size, as once, few, many or a class for expanded clones.

J: TRBJ2-2
D: NA
V: TRBV11-2
size: NA
DNA: TGTGCCAGCAGCTTAGTGGCGGCCCCCGGGGAGCTGTTTTTT
CDR3: CASSLVAAPGELFF

J: TRBJ1-1
D: TRBD1
V: TRBV6-4
size: NA
DNA: TGTGCCAGCAAGTCCCAGGGGGCGAACACTGAAGCTTTCTTT
CDR3: CASKSQGANTEAFF

J: TRBJ2-7
D: TRBD2
V: TRBV5-1
size: once
DNA: TGCGCCAGCAGCCCCGGGACTAGCCTCTACGAGCAGTACTTC
CDR3: CASSPGTSLYEQYF

J: TRBJ2-1
D: NA
V: TRBV30
size: NA
DNA: TGTGCCTGGAGGAGTAGCCGATACAATGAGCAGTTCTTC
CDR3: CAWRSSRYNEQFF

J: TRBJ2-7
D: NA
V: TRBV7-9
size: NA
DNA: TGTGCCAGCAGCTTATTGGTAGGCGGCGAGCAGTACTTC
CDR3: CASSLLVGGEQYF

J: TRBJ2-3
D: NA
V: TRBV5-1
size: once
DNA: TGCGCCAGCAGCCACCGGGACCCAGGATCCCCAGATACGCAGTATTTT
CDR3: CASSHRDPGSPDTQYF

J: TRBJ1-1
D: NA
V: TRBV5-8
size: NA
DNA: TGTGCCAGCAGCTTGTGGGGGTTGAGCACTGAAGCTTTCTTT
CDR3: CASSLWGLSTEAFF

J: TRBJ2-7
D: TRBD1
V: TRBV29-1
size: NA
DNA: TGCAGCGTAGTTGGGACAGGGTATAACAACGAGCAGTACTTC
CDR3: CSVVGTGYNNEQYF

J: TRBJ2-7
D: TRBD2
V: TRBV5-6
size: NA
DNA: TGTGCCAGCAGCTCTGGACTAGCGGGCTACGAGCAGTACTTC
CDR3: CASSSGLAGYEQYF

J: TRBJ1-3
D: NA
V: TRBV18
size: NA
DNA: TGTGCCAGCTCACCACTTCCGCCCACCTCGTCCGCCGGAAACACCATATATTTT
CDR3: CASSPLPPTSSAGNTIYF

J: TRBJ2-7
D: TRBD2
V: TRBV18
size: NA
DNA: TGTGCCAGCTCACCGGGGGGAAGAGCGGGAGACTACGAGCAGTACTTC
CDR3: CASSPGGRAGDYEQYF

J: TRBJ2-2
D: TRBD2
V: TRBV12-5
size: NA
DNA: TGTGCTAGTGGTTCCCTCCCTACTAGCGGGAGCAGCACCGGGGAGCTGTTTTTT
CDR3: CASGSLPTSGSSTGELFF

J: TRBJ1-5
D: TRBD1
V: TRBV28
size: NA
DNA: TGTGCCAGCAGGAGGCAGGGGGTAGGGCCCCAGCATTTT
CDR3: CASRRQGVGPQHF

J: TRBJ2-7
D: NA
V: TRBV18
size: NA
DNA: TGTGCCAGCTCGCTCCCGGGAGTAGGATTATGGTCCGGCGAGCAGTACTTC
CDR3: CASSLPGVGLWSGEQYF

J: TRBJ1-5
D: NA
V: TRBV19
size: NA
DNA: TGTGCCAGTAGTATCCTGGCAGGGGTGTATCAGCCCCAGCATTTT
CDR3: CASSILAGVYQPQHF

J: TRBJ2-7
D: NA
V: TRBV18
size: NA
DNA: TGTGCCAGCTCACCACCGAGCAGGGCCACCTACGAGCAGTACTTC
CDR3: CASSPPSRATYEQYF

J: TRBJ2-1
D: TRBD2
V: TRBV29-1
size: NA
DNA: TGCAGCGTTGCACGACAGGGCGCCGGGACTAGCGGCGATAATGAGCAGTTCTTC
CDR3: CSVARQGAGTSGDNEQFF

J: TRBJ1-5
D: NA
V: TRBV15
size: NA
DNA: TGTGCCACCAGCAGATACACTACAGGGAACAATCAGCCCCAGCATTTT
CDR3: CATSRYTTGNNQPQHF

J: TRBJ1-1
D: NA
V: TRBV18
size: NA
DNA: TGTGCCAGCTTCATCCAGGGGAACACTGAAGCTTTCTTT
CDR3: CASFIQGNTEAFF

J: TRBJ2-7
D: TRBD1
V: TRBV5-6
size: NA
DNA: TGTGCCAGCAGCTCAGATTCCGACACAGGGGGCCACTCCTACGAGCAGTACTTC
CDR3: CASSSDSDTGGHSYEQYF

J: TRBJ1-5
D: NA
V: TRBV19
size: NA
DNA: TGTGCCAGTAGTATTTCCGGCCAACACGCAAATCAGCCCCAGCATTTT
CDR3: CASSISGQHANQPQHF

J: TRBJ1-4
D: NA
V: TRBV5-1
size: once
DNA: TGCGCCAGCGCACCGACGGGCTCCCTGGTTCCCTCCCTGGGTGAAAAACTGTTTTTT
CDR3: CASAPTGSLVPSLGEKLFF

J: TRBJ2-7
D: TRBD2
V: TRBV7-3
size: NA
DNA: TGTGCCAGCAGCCGTACTAGCGACTCCTACGAGCAGTACTTC
CDR3: CASSRTSDSYEQYF

J: TRBJ1-5
D: NA
V: TRBV4-1
size: NA
DNA: TGCGCCAGCAGCCTAAGAGAAGGGGATCAGCCCCAGCATTTT
CDR3: CASSLREGDQPQHF

J: TRBJ2-2
D: TRBD2
V: TRBV5-5
size: NA
DNA: TGTGCCAGCAGCTGGGGAAGCGGGAGAAACTCCGGGGAGCTGTTTTTT
CDR3: CASSWGSGRNSGELFF

J: TRBJ2-2
D: NA
V: TRBV9
size: NA
DNA: TGTGCCAGCAGCCCCCAGCGCGGAGGCGGGGAGCTGTTTTTT
CDR3: CASSPQRGGGELFF

J: TRBJ2-5
D: NA
V: TRBV9
size: NA
DNA: TGTGCCAGCAGCGTAGGTCCAGGGTTTCAGGCCAGGGAGACCCAGTACTTC
CDR3: CASSVGPGFQARETQYF

J: TRBJ2-2
D: NA
V: TRBV7-2
size: NA
DNA: TGTGCCAGCAAAGTGTCAGCCGGGGAGCTGTTTTTT
CDR3: CASKVSAGELFF

J: TRBJ1-2
D: TRBD1
V: TRBV5-4
size: NA
DNA: TGTGCCAGCAGCAGCAGACAGGGGGTGAACTATGGCTACACCTTC
CDR3: CASSSRQGVNYGYTF

J: TRBJ1-2
D: TRBD1
V: TRBV7-9
size: NA
DNA: TGTGCCAGCAGCTTGCGGGGGACAGCCGAGGAATATGGCTACACCTTC
CDR3: CASSLRGTAEEYGYTF

J: TRBJ2-1
D: TRBD2
V: TRBV14
size: NA
DNA: TGTGCCAGCAGCCAGGGAGCGGGAATTGAGCAGTTCTTC
CDR3: CASSQGAGIEQFF

J: TRBJ2-2
D: NA
V: TRBV5-1
size: NA
DNA: TGCGCCAGCAGCTTGGGCCTAGCGAACACCGGGGAGCTGTTTTTT
CDR3: CASSLGLANTGELFF

J: TRBJ2-7
D: NA
V: TRBV7-9
size: NA
DNA: TGTGCCAGCAGCATTCCGGGATCAAGCTCCTACGAGCAGTACTTC
CDR3: CASSIPGSSSYEQYF